This note documents a single T cell receptor beta chain sequence. The repertoire was sequenced with immunoSEQ multiplex PCR; TCRdb's copy has only in-frame clones and lacks some. The sample consists of 85,000 to 100,000 clones, 80% of them appearing once. V gave up 5 bases and J gave up 6 bases; unmatched junction bases: 15. The CDR3 is 16 residues long. Germline CDR1 and CDR2: MDHEN and SYDVKM. These data are taken from a study of blood T cell repertoires in COVID-19. V usage is TRBV28 and J usage is TRBJ1-1; 7 bases line up with TRBD1. This receptor was identified in a man between 45 and 60 years old who had recovered from COVID-19. The sample consisted of peripheral blood. The CDR3 loop is CASSPRGGQNFAEAFF. CDR3 nucleotides: TGTGCCAGCAGTCCCCGAGGGGGACAGAATTTCGCTGAAGCTTTCTTT.